This TCR beta chain was observed in a study of T cell clones after liver transplantation (dated by TCRdb to between 2019 and 2020). Background for the entire study: The samples were obtained from ITN030ST, a randomized trial that attempted immunosuppression withdrawal within 2 years after liver transplantation. After a pre-transplant mixed lymphocyte reaction, TCRbeta sequencing was used to pinpoint donor-reactive T cell clones, which were subsequently tracked in post-transplant blood. Third party-reactive TCRbeta sequences from pre-transplant MLRs were also identified as an antigen-independent comparator for donor-reactive sequences. Three of the eight recipients were HCV-positive; the others were transplanted for non-autoimmune, non-viral indications. Until randomization at 12-24 months post-transplant, subjects were given standard immunosuppression, with no induction therapy. Tolerance was defined as complete withdrawal of immunosuppression for at least one year without a rise in liver enzymes beyond twice the upper limit of normal. Blood samples were collected pre-transplant, pre-randomization before withdrawal, and post-randomization after either full withdrawal or failed withdrawal. A cohort of 8 liver transplant recipients was studied, of whom 3 were classified as tolerant and 5 as non-tolerant.

Points the paper makes about the study in general: Low numbers of available donor cells limited the measurable donor-reactive repertoire in a couple of subjects. Donor-reactive sequences decreased more than third party-reactive sequences, which suggests partial antigen-specific deletion that was not related to withdrawal success. Because no allograft tissue specimens were available, donor-reactive T cells may have migrated into the graft instead of being deleted. When repertoire turnover was taken into account, detection of donor-reactive sequences was significantly reduced in 7 of 8 subjects for CD4 and in 8 of 8 subjects for CD8. Because of small, heterogeneous patient numbers and non-standardized post-transplant time points, the conclusions were only preliminary. A significant post-transplant decrease in circulating donor-reactive CD4 TCRbeta sequences was observed in most of the 8 subjects, irrespective of tolerance or HCV status.

Thawed unstimulated PBMCs were stained for CD3, CD4 and CD8 and FACS-sorted into CD3+CD4+ and CD3+CD8+ populations. Each of the 8 studied subjects was randomized to immunosuppression withdrawal. Genomic DNA was isolated with the Qiagen DNeasy Blood and Tissue Kit. Note on this clone: This receptor's antigen is unknown. No much larger clonotype is one base removed from it; base qualities were not supplied.

Frozen genomic DNA underwent high-throughput TCRbeta CDR3 sequencing by immunoSEQ, including PCR amplification, mapping, bias correction and internal controls. Turning to the authors' computational methods: Only productive rearrangements were retained, with each unique TCRbeta sequence defined by its CDR3 nucleotide sequence together with its V and J gene. For classification of a sequence as donor-reactive, at least 5-fold expansion in CFSE-low cells relative to unstimulated pre-transplant cells and a frequency of at least 0.01% were required. Per-subject minimum frequency thresholds, based on the lowest-template unstimulated sample, ensured at least 90% detection power. Jensen-Shannon divergence between the top 1000 TCRbeta sequences after and before transplant was used to measure repertoire turnover. Changes in detection of donor-reactive sequences were tested with two-sided Fisher's exact tests. Held by TCRdb, this immuneACCESS table contains in-frame sequences only and omits some clones. Under half of the omission traces to an unresolved V gene where checked; the cause of the rest is unknown. The DNA gave D and trimming, while V, J and clone size come from that table. The table for this sample lists around 100,000 clones; around four fifths of them were counted only once. Roughly 3.1% of the sample lies in the top ten.

V was cut back by 0 bases and J by 0 bases, leaving a gap of 12 bases between them. Measured from the cysteine to the phenylalanine, the CDR3 is 17 residues long. Only the CDR3 region is kept as DNA, spanning 51 bases read in frame from base 1. CDR1 and CDR2 are read off the germline V gene as MGHRA and YSYEKL. The sequence joins TRBV4-1 to TRBJ1-3, with the D gene not clear enough to name. This clonotype originated in a human patient who received a liver transplant. After a transplant, certain T cells may trace back to the graft donor. The material was CD4+ T cells from blood, obtained 45 to 50 months after liver transplant. CDR3 reads: CASSQEVTVGSGNTIYF. The DNA is TGCGCCAGCAGCCAAGAGGTTACAGTTGGCTCTGGAAACACCATATATTTT.